Presented here are 32 T cell receptor beta chains from one specimen sequenced in a study of T cell repertoires in cytomegalovirus infection. TCRdb recomputed calls from the reads with MiXCR, one row per CDR3 protein. The sample comprises approximately 700,000 distinct CDR3 sequences, 35% to 40% of which are singletons, and 2.8% rests with the top ten. Material for sequencing was PBMCs. The receptors here all came from a human donor in good health (CMV status not recorded). Some clones in this sample may be carry-over from other donors' samples.

This clonotype was seen at least ten times. The chain combines TRBV7-8 with TRBJ1-1; TRBD1 might be the D (6 bases). Germline CDR1 SGHVS, CDR2 FQNEAQ. Trimming cost V 5 bases and J 1 base, with 17 bases left between them. The CDR3 contains 16 residues. The CDR3 region is CASSPVRDTGNTEAFF. In nucleotides, the CDR3 is TGTGCCAGCAGCCCCGTCCGGGACACTGGGAACACTGAAGCTTTCTTT.

The V and J genes are TRBV15 and TRBJ2-3; 7 bases are a match to TRBD1. The CDR3 extends over 18 amino acids. Losses at the gene ends were 0 bases for V and 2 bases for J; bases not matched to a gene: 11. In germline, CDR1 is LNHNV, CDR2 YYDKDF (reference sequence). The CDR3 DNA reads TGTGCCACCAGCAGAGATCCACAGGGGATGTCCATCACAGATACGCAGTATTTT. Translated: CATSRDPQGMSITDTQYF.

In its sample, this clonotype was seen a few times. This chain joins TRBV7-2 and TRBJ2-7; a weak D match, TRBD1 (6 bases). The length of the CDR3 is 14 residues. Trimming cost V 2 bases and J 6 bases, with 14 bases left between them. Germline assignment: CDR1 SGHTA and CDR2 FQGNSA. This CDR3 reads CASSLSPAGVEQYF. CDR3 sequence (DNA): TGTGCCAGCAGCTTAAGCCCGGCAGGGGTCGAGCAGTACTTC.

This clonotype was recorded at least ten times. This chain connects TRBV28 to TRBJ2-3; 7 bases map to TRBD2. Trimming took 3 bases from V and 1 from J; bases not matched to a gene: 4. The length of the CDR3 is 15 residues. The germline CDR1 and CDR2 sequences are MDHEN and SYDVKM. CDR3 nucleotide sequence: TGTGCCAGCAGTTTGGGAACTAGCGGCACAGATACGCAGTATTTT. This sequence encodes CASSLGTSGTDTQYF.

This clonotype was observed a few times. The chain is built from TRBV7-3 and TRBJ2-3; D gene unclear. Trimming stripped 4 bases from V and 11 bases from J, with 22 bases between. The V gene's germline CDR1 is SGHTA and CDR2 FQGTGA. The CDR3 consists of 15 residues. CDR3: CASSSFETGAGGQYF. As DNA, the CDR3 is TGTGCCAGCAGCTCCTTTGAGACGGGCGCCGGCGGGCAGTATTTT.

The rearrangement uses TRBV5-6 and TRBJ2-7, with TRBD2 identical over 8 bases. The CDR3 consists of 15 residues. V dropped 2 bases and J dropped 3; count of bases not matched to a gene: 7. Per the germline V gene, CDR1 is SGHDT and CDR2 is YYEEEE. The CDR3 loop is CASSLGLLAVYEQYF. The CDR3 DNA follows: TGTGCCAGCAGCTTAGGTCTACTAGCGGTCTACGAGCAGTACTTC.

This clonotype occurred a few times. This chain uses TRBV7-2 with TRBJ1-1; D unresolved. Between the trimmed V and J ends, which lost 3 bases and 4 bases, there was a span of 12 bases. There are 14 residues in the CDR3. Per the germline V gene, CDR1 is SGHTA and CDR2 is FQGNSA. Written as DNA, the CDR3 is TGTGCCAGCAGCTTGAAGGAGAGAGGCACTGAAGCTTTCTTT. Translation gives CASSLKERGTEAFF.

This clonotype was found many times. This chain uses TRBV7-6 with TRBJ1-2; 10 nucleotides line up with TRBD1. The germline CDR1 and CDR2 sequences are SGHVS and FNYEAQ. The CDR3 sequence is 15 residues long. The junction had 9 bases not matched to a gene; V was cut back by 1 base and J by 10 bases. CDR3 loop: CASSLVEGQGSFYTF. The DNA of the CDR3 is TGTGCCAGCAGCTTAGTTGAGGGACAGGGGAGTTTCTACACCTTC.

This clonotype appeared a few times. V and J are TRBV4-1 and TRBJ2-4, with D hard to call. Germline assignment: CDR1 MGHRA and CDR2 YSYEKL. V was clipped by 2 bases and J by 9 bases, with 23 bases between them. This CDR3 region has 17 residues. The chain's CDR3 is CASSQLLSESNSGIQYF. In DNA form, the CDR3 reads TGCGCCAGCAGCCAACTCTTGAGTGAGTCGAACTCTGGCATTCAGTACTTC.

This clonotype was picked up a small number of times. The rearrangement uses TRBV27 and TRBJ2-1; TRBD2 agrees at 9 bases. This CDR3 region has 15 residues. Germline V gene data show CDR1 as MNHEY and CDR2 as SMNVEV (reference sequence). V lost 6 bases, J lost 6 bases, and 9 bases stayed unmatched. The CDR3 coding sequence is TGTGCCAGCAGCCTTAGCGGGAGATCATTCAATGAGCAGTTCTTC. Encoded protein: CASSLSGRSFNEQFF.

The chain carries TRBV12-3 or TRBV12-4 and TRBJ1-1, with D hard to call. The CDR3 totals 14 residues. The V gene lost 2 bases and the J gene lost 2 bases, with 9 bases spanning the gap. CDR3 protein: CASSLKVSNTEAFF. In DNA, the CDR3 is TGTGCCAGCAGTTTAAAGGTTTCCAACACTGAAGCTTTCTTT.

V gene TRBV7-9 combines with J gene TRBJ1-6; TRBD1 matches 8 bases. The CDR3 sequence is 14 residues long. From germline, CDR1 is SEHNR and CDR2 FQNEAQ (reference sequence). V shed 7 bases, J shed 10 bases, and the junction held 9 bases outside the gene matches. The CDR3 coding sequence is TGTGCCAGCAACCACCCGGACAGGGAATCACCCCTCCACTTT. Amino acids: CASNHPDRESPLHF.

This clonotype has more than one count but fewer than ten. The chain combines TRBV27 with TRBJ2-7, with 12 bases identical to TRBD2. The CDR3 is 15 amino acids. Germline V gene data show CDR1 as MNHEY and CDR2 as SMNVEV (reference sequence). J lost 5 bases, V lost 8 bases, and 10 bases had no gene match. This CDR3 is CASGPLAGGPHEQYF. CDR3 coding DNA: TGTGCCAGCGGACCCCTAGCGGGAGGGCCCCACGAGCAGTACTTC.

This clonotype has just a few counts. The genes are TRBV30 and TRBJ1-4, with TRBD1 identical over 7 bases. The CDR3 is 13 amino acids. The ends lost 3 bases at V and 7 bases at J; junction bases unmatched: 5. The V gene's germline CDR1 is GTSNPN and CDR2 SVGIG (reference sequence). CDR3 nucleotides: TGTGCCTGGAGACCGACAGGGATTGAAAAACTGTTTTTT. Amino acid sequence: CAWRPTGIEKLFF.

The rearrangement links TRBV2 to TRBJ2-1, with 9 nucleotides matching TRBD1. The CDR3 loop spans 14 amino acids. With 6 bases clipped from V and 5 bases from J, the junction kept 5 bases outside the gene matches. Germline CDR1 SNHLY, CDR2 FYNNEI. CDR3 region: CASRDRGSDNEQFF. Written as DNA, the CDR3 is TGTGCCAGCAGGGACAGGGGTTCGGACAATGAGCAGTTCTTC. Variable domain in full (rest from reference TRBV2 and TRBJ2-1): EPEVTQTPSHQVTQMGQEVILRCVPISNHLYFYWYRQILGQKVEFLVSFYNNEISEKSEIFDDQFSVERPDGSNFTLKIRSTKLEDSAMYFCASRDRGSDNEQFFGPGTRLTVL.

There are a few counts of this clonotype. This sequence joins TRBV7-2 and TRBJ2-5; 7 nucleotides line up with TRBD2. The CDR3 totals 15 residues. Germline trimming cut 5 bases from V and 5 bases from J; bases unmatched to any gene: 11. CDR1 and CDR2 (germline): SGHTA, FQGNSA. CDR3 sequence: CASSINGGGVETQYF. DNA for the CDR3: TGTGCCAGCAGCATTAATGGGGGAGGGGTGGAGACCCAGTACTTC.

As regards this clonotype: This may be a read error: a much more frequent sequence differs by one nucleotide. The CDR3 here is CASSGTGTGPRPTDTQYF. The CDR3 bases are TGTGCCAGCAGCGGTACCGGGACAGGGCCGAGACCTACAGATACGCAGTATTTT. V is TRBV7-2 and J is TRBJ2-3; 9 bases are a match to TRBD1. This CDR3 has 18 residues. Germline V CDR1 and CDR2: SGHTA, FQGNSA. Unmatched junction bases numbered 15, after V lost 5 bases and J lost 3 bases.

This clonotype was detected a few times. J is TRBJ2-7 and V is TRBV5-1; 8 nucleotides line up with TRBD1. The CDR3 is 13 amino acids. Germline V gene data show CDR1 as SGHRS and CDR2 as YFSETQ. J was trimmed by 6 bases and V by 5 bases; bases with no gene match: 7. The CDR3 is CASRDRVGSEQYF. The CDR3 bases are TGCGCCAGCAGGGACAGGGTCGGCTCCGAGCAGTACTTC. Variable domain in full (rest from reference TRBV5-1 and TRBJ2-7): KAGVTQTPRYLIKTRGQQVTLSCSPISGHRSVSWYQQTPGQGLQFLFEYFSETQRNKGNFPGRFSGRQFSNSRSEMNVSTLELGDSALYLCASRDRVGSEQYFGPGTRLTVT.

V usage is TRBV6-5 and J usage is TRBJ2-3; 13 bases match TRBD2. CDR1 and CDR2 (germline): MNHEY, SVGAGI. V shed 2 bases, J shed 0 bases, and the junction held 5 bases outside the gene matches. The CDR3 runs 18 residues. The CDR3 loop reads CASSYRTSGGPSTDTQYF. CDR3 DNA sequence: TGTGCCAGCAGTTACAGGACTAGCGGGGGCCCTAGCACAGATACGCAGTATTTT.

With respect to this clonotype: This clone may be a read error of a much larger clone one base away. V gene TRBV20-1 combines with J gene TRBJ2-7; D is ambiguous. The V and J ends lost 1 base and 5 bases respectively, with 9 bases between them. The CDR3 contains 12 residues. Germline CDR1 reads DFQATT; CDR2 reads SNEGSKA (reference sequence). CDR3 nucleotide sequence: TGCAGTGCTAGAGCGTCAATCGACGAGCAGTACTTC. Amino acid sequence: CSARASIDEQYF.

This clonotype turned up a few times. V gene TRBV5-1 combines with J gene TRBJ2-2; weak D call: TRBD2 (6 bases). Deletions cut 4 bases from V and 4 bases from J, with 14 bases between. Germline V gene lookup returns CDR1 SGHRS and CDR2 YFSETQ. This CDR3 is built from 15 residues. CDR3 loop: CASSDSVGGTGELFF. As DNA, the CDR3 is TGCGCCAGCAGCGATAGCGTGGGGGGCACCGGGGAGCTGTTTTTT.

This clonotype was counted many times. The V and J genes are TRBV7-8 and TRBJ2-7; TRBD1 matches 9 bases. The CDR3 runs 19 residues. Germline V gives CDR1 SGHVS, CDR2 FQNEAQ. J lost 0 bases, V lost 3 bases, and 15 bases had no gene match. CDR3 bases: TGTGCCAGCAGCTTCCCTTTTGGGCCGGGACAGGGTTTCTCCTACGAGCAGTACTTC. This sequence encodes CASSFPFGPGQGFSYEQYF.

The chain recombines TRBV11-2 with TRBJ2-1, with D perhaps being TRBD1 or TRBD2 (5 bases each). The CDR3 totals 13 residues. Trimming pared 7 bases from V and 6 bases from J, leaving 13 bases between. Germline values: CDR1 SGHAT, CDR2 FQNNGV. CDR3 sequence (DNA): TGTGCCAGCAAAAGGGACGGGGTCAATGAGCAGTTCTTC. Translated, it gives CASKRDGVNEQFF. The entire variable domain, with the rest obtained from reference TRBV11-2 and TRBJ2-1, is as follows: EAGVAQSPRYKIIEKRQSVAFWCNPISGHATLYWYQQILGQGPKLLIQFQNNGVVDDSQLPKDRFSAERLKGVDSTLKIQPAKLEDSAVYLCASKRDGVNEQFFGPGTRLTVL.

The genes are TRBV5-4 and TRBJ2-5, with 12 positions matching TRBD1. The CDR3 has 18 amino acids. Losses at the gene ends were 2 bases for V and 5 bases for J; bases not matched to a gene: 13. The germline gives CDR1 SGHNT, CDR2 YYREEE (reference sequence). This chain's CDR3 is CASSFGGPGQGAWETQYF. The CDR3, as DNA: TGTGCCAGCAGCTTTGGAGGACCGGGACAGGGGGCATGGGAGACCCAGTACTTC.

This chain uses TRBV27 with TRBJ2-2, with no clear D. CDR3 length: 13 amino acids. Between the trimmed V and J ends, which lost 5 bases and 9 bases, there was a span of 13 bases. The germline V gene has CDR1 MNHEY and CDR2 SMNVEV (reference sequence). CDR3: CASSAAGSRELFF. The CDR3 nucleotides read TGTGCCAGCAGTGCCGCCGGTTCCAGGGAGCTGTTTTTT.

Worth noting for this clonotype: One junction end does not reproduce the germline sequence, and a read error may be involved. This chain joins TRBV12-3 or TRBV12-4 and TRBJ1-1, with D tentatively TRBD1 (5 bases). CDR3 length: 12 residues. CDR3 DNA sequence: TGTGCCAGGAGACCGGGCGGACGGGGGAGTGTCTTT. Its translation: CARRPGGRGSVF.

The chain combines TRBV7-6 with TRBJ2-1; possibly TRBD1 or TRBD2 for D (5 bases each). Trimming pared 11 bases from V and 0 bases from J, leaving 14 bases between. CDR3 length: 14 residues. In germline, CDR1 is SGHVS, CDR2 FNYEAQ. CDR3 loop: CALSRDHSYNEQFF. CDR3 bases: TGTGCCCTCAGCCGGGACCACTCCTACAATGAGCAGTTCTTC.

The chain couples TRBV28 to TRBJ1-4; 7 nucleotides agree with TRBD1. V lost 6 bases to trimming and J lost 8 bases; unmatched junction nucleotides: 9. Germline V gene sequence: CDR1 MDHEN, CDR2 SYDVKM. The CDR3 sequence is 14 residues long. CDR3 coding DNA: TGTGCCAGCAGCCCAGGGGGGGAACGAGAAAAACTGTTTTTT. Encoded protein: CASSPGGEREKLFF.

The rearrangement links TRBV4-2 to TRBJ1-5; TRBD1 aligns across 7 bases. The CDR3 is made up of 14 amino acids. The germline V gene has CDR1 LGHNA and CDR2 YNFKEQ. The V and J ends lost 2 bases and 5 bases, in that order; junction bases with no gene match: 3. Written as DNA, the CDR3 is TGTGCCAGCAGCCAACCCGGGACAGATCAGCCCCAGCATTTT. Protein: CASSQPGTDQPQHF.

The chain is built from TRBV7-9 and TRBJ1-1; D is unresolved. The CDR3 has 13 amino acids. CDR1 SEHNR and CDR2 FQNEAQ come from the germline V gene (reference sequence). V dropped 1 base and J dropped 6 bases, with 9 bases sitting between them. This CDR3 reads CASSLVSWAEAFF. DNA for the CDR3: TGTGCCAGCAGCTTAGTTTCCTGGGCTGAAGCTTTCTTT. Complete variable domain (other parts from reference TRBV7-9 and TRBJ1-1): DTGVSQNPRHKITKRGQNVTFRCDPISEHNRLYWYRQTLGQGPEFLTYFQNEAQLEKSRLLSDRFSAERPKGSFSTLEIQRTEQGDSAMYLCASSLVSWAEAFFGQGTRLTVV.

This chain connects TRBV20-1 to TRBJ2-7; 8 bases are shared with TRBD1. The CDR3 runs to 14 residues. Looked up from germline, CDR1 is DFQATT and CDR2 is SNEGSKA (reference sequence). V shed 3 bases and J 4 bases; nucleotides not matched to a gene: 8. This CDR3 is CSARQGAGEYEQYF. As DNA, the CDR3 is TGCAGTGCTAGGCAGGGGGCCGGAGAATACGAGCAGTACTTC.

V usage is TRBV12-3 or TRBV12-4 and J usage is TRBJ1-6; no clear D. This CDR3 contains 15 residues. The ends were cut back, 5 bases at V and 7 bases at J, with 15 bases in the middle. In DNA form, the CDR3 reads TGTGCCAGCAGTCCGGAGTCCTTCGGAAATTCACCCCTCCACTTT. Translating gives CASSPESFGNSPLHF.